This T cell receptor (beta chain) is from a study of T cells after yellow fever vaccination. Study context: SMART-Seq v4 Ultra Low Input prepared the low-cell-number fractions. Study-wide results and caveats: Most clones from primary vaccination resurfaced after the booster (around 95% CD4, 88% CD8).

Trimming shortened V by 5 bases and J by 3 bases, and 10 bases separated the two germline ends. Germline V lookup: CDR1 SGHTA, CDR2 FQGNSA. The CDR3 extends over 13 amino acids. TCRdb reprocessed the 5' RACE reads with MiXCR, giving one entry per CDR3 protein. The sample has over 300,000 distinct CDR3 sequences, 4.1% seen once. This clonotype appeared many times. Antigen specificity is unknown. The sample here was PBMCs, taken 5 days after the yellow fever booster vaccination. The V and J genes are TRBV7-2 and TRBJ1-1, with D tentatively TRBD1 (6 bases). This receptor was obtained from a man aged 18-30 years who received the YFV17D yellow fever vaccine. CDR3 nucleotides: TGTGCCAGCAGCAAATACAGGGACACTGAAGCTTTCTTT. Protein sequence: CASSKYRDTEAFF.